The clone carrying this T cell receptor beta chain came up many times. The data were taken from a study of T cells after yellow fever vaccination. Looking at the study overall: Low-cell-number fractions were prepared with SMART-Seq v4 Ultra Low Input.

TCRdb redid the calling of the 5' RACE reads with MiXCR, one entry per CDR3 protein. Here the sample spans 78,000 or so distinct CDR3 sequences, about 7.3% being singletons. Germline loops: CDR1 MNHEY, CDR2 SVGAGI. V lost 0 bases, J lost 5 bases, and 10 bases lay in between. The CDR3 runs 14 residues. Here the sequenced sample was CD8+ T cells sorted from PBMCs, taken around 10 days after the first yellow fever vaccination. The receptor comes from a young man who received the YFV17D yellow fever vaccine. The chain employs TRBV6-5 and TRBJ1-1; D is perhaps TRBD1 (5 bases). The CDR3 DNA is TGTGCCAGCAGTTACTCGGCGGGGGGGACTGAAGCTTTCTTT. Its protein product is CASSYSAGGTEAFF.